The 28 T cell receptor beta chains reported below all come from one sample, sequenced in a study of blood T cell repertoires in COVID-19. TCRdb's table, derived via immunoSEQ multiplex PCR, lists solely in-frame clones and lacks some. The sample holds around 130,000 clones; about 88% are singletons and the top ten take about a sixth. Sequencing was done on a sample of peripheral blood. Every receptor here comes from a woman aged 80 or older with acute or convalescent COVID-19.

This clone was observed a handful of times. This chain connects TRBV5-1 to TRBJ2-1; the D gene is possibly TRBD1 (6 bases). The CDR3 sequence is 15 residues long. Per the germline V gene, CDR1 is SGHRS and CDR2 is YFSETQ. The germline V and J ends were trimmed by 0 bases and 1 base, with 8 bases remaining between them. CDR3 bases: TGCGCCAGCAGCTTGGGGGGGCTTTCCTACAATGAGCAGTTCTTC. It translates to CASSLGGLSYNEQFF.

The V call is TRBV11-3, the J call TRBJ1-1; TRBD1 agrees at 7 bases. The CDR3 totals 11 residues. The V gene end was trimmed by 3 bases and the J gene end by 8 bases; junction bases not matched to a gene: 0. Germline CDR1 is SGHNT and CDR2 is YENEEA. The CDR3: CASSLGQEAFF. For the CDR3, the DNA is TGTGCCAGCAGCTTGGGACAGGAAGCTTTCTTT.

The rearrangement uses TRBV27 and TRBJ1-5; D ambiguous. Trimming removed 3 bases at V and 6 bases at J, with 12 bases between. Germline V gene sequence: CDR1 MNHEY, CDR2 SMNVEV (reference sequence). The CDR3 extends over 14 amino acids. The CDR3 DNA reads TGTGCCAGCAGTTTCAATGGCAGAGGTCAGCCCCAGCATTTT. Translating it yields CASSFNGRGQPQHF.

This chain's CDR3 is CASSGGGETQYF. As DNA, the CDR3 is TGCGCCAGCTCCGGGGGAGGGGAGACCCAGTACTTC. The V call is TRBV10-2, the J call TRBJ2-5; TRBD2 matches at 7 bases. CDR1 WSHSY and CDR2 SAAADI come from the germline V gene. The CDR3 consists of 12 residues. The J segment lost 5 bases and the V segment lost 8 bases, leaving 5 bases of the junction unmatched.

CDR3 DNA sequence: TGTGCCTGGAGTCTCGGGACAGACCTAGCCAAAAACATTCAGTACTTC. It specifies CAWSLGTDLAKNIQYF. The chain recombines TRBV30 with TRBJ2-4; 7 nucleotides line up with TRBD1. Germline V gene data show CDR1 as GTSNPN and CDR2 as SVGIG (reference sequence). Trimming at V came to 2 bases and at J to 0 bases, leaving 7 bases not matched to a gene. The CDR3 length is 16 residues. The full variable domain, with the rest looked up from reference TRBV30 and TRBJ2-4, is SQTIHQWPATLVQPVGSPLSLECTVEGTSNPNLYWYRQAAGRGLQLLFYSVGIGQISSEVPQNLSASRPQDRQFILSSKKLLLSDSGFYLCAWSLGTDLAKNIQYFGAGTRLSVL.

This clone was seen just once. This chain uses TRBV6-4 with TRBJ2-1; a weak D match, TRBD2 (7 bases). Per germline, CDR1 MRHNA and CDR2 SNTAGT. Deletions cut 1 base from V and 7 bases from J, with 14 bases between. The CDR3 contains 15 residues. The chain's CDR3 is CASSDFGGPENEQFF. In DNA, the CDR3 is TGTGCCAGCAGTGACTTCGGGGGGCCTGAAAATGAGCAGTTCTTC.

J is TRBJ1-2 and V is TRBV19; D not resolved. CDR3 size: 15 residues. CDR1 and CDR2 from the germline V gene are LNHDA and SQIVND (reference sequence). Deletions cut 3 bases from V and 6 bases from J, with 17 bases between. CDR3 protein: CASSMVDVREDGYTF. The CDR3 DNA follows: TGTGCCAGTAGTATGGTCGACGTGCGGGAGGATGGCTACACCTTC.

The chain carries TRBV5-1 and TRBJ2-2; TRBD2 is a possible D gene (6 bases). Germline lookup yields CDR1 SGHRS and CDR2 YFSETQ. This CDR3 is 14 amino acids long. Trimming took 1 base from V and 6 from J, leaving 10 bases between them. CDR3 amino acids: CASSLLGDSGELFF. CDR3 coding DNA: TGCGCCAGCAGCTTGCTCGGGGACTCCGGGGAGCTGTTTTTT.

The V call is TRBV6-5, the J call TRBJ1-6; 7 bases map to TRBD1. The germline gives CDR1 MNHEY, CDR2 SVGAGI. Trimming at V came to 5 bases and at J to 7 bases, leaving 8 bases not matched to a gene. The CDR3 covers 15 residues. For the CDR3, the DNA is TGTGCCAGCAGTCACCGGGACAGCCAAAATTCACCCCTCCACTTT. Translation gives CASSHRDSQNSPLHF.

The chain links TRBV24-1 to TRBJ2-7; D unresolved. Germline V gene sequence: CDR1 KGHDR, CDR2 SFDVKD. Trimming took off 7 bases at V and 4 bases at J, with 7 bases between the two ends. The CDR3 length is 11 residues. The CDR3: CATRLVYEQYF. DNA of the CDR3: TGTGCCACCAGATTAGTATACGAGCAGTACTTC.

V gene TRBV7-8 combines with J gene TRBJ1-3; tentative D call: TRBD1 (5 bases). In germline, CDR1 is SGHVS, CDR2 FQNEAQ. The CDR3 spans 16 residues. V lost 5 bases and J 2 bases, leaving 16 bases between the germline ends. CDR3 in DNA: TGTGCCAGCAGCCGGGGCAGGGATGGGCCTGGAAACACCATATATTTT. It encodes CASSRGRDGPGNTIYF.

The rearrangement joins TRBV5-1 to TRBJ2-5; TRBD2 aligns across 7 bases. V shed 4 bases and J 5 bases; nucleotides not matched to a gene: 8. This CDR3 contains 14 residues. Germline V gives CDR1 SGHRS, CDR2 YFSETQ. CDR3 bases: TGCGCCAGCAGCGGGGGACTACTGCTGGAGACCCAGTACTTC. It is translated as CASSGGLLLETQYF.

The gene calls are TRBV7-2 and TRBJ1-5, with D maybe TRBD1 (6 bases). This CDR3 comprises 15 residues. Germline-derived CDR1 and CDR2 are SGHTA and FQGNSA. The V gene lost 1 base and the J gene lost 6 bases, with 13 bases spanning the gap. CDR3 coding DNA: TGTGCCAGCAGCTTAGAGGGCGGGGGCGGTCAGCCCCAGCATTTT. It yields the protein CASSLEGGGGQPQHF.

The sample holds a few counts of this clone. The DNA for the CDR3 is TGTGCCAGTAGTGTCGACAGGGTCGGGACTAATGAAAAACTGTTTTTT. This gives the protein CASSVDRVGTNEKLFF. The genes are TRBV19 and TRBJ1-4, with 7 positions matching TRBD1. The CDR3 extends over 16 amino acids. In germline, CDR1 is LNHDA, CDR2 SQIVND (reference sequence). Germline trimming cut 5 bases from V and 2 bases from J; bases unmatched to any gene: 8. Filled out from reference TRBV19 and TRBJ1-4, the complete variable domain reads DGGITQSPKYLFRKEGQNVTLSCEQNLNHDAMYWYRQDPGQGLRLIYYSQIVNDFQKGDIAEGYSVSREKKESFPLTVTSAQKNPTAFYLCASSVDRVGTNEKLFFGSGTQLSVL.

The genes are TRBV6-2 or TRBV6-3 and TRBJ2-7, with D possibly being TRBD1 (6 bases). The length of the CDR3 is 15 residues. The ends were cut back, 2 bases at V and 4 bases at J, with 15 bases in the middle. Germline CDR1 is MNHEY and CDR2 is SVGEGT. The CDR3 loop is CASSYGPGHTYEQYF. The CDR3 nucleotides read TGTGCCAGCAGTTACGGCCCGGGACACACTTACGAGCAGTACTTC.

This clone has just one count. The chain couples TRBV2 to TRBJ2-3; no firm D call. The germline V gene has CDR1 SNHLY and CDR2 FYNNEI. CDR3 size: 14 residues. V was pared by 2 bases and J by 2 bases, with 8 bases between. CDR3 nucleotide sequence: TGTGCCAGCAGTGAAAACAGTTCCACAGATACGCAGTATTTT. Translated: CASSENSSTDTQYF.

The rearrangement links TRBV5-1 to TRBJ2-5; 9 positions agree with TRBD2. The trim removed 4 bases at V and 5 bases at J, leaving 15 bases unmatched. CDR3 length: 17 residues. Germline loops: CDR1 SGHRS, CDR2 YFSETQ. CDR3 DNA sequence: TGCGCCAGCAGCCTCCACCTCGGTAGCGGGGGATGGGAGACCCAGTACTTC. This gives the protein CASSLHLGSGGWETQYF.

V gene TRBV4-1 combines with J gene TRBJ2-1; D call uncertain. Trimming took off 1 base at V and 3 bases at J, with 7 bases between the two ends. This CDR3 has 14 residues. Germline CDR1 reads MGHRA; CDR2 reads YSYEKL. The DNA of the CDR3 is TGCGCCAGCAGCCAAGGTGAGGTCTACAATGAGCAGTTCTTC. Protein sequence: CASSQGEVYNEQFF.

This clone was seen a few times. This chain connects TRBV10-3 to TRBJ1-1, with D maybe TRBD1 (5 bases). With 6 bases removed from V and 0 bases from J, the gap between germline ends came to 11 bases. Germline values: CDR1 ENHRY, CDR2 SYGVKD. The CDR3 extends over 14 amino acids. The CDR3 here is CAISQTDMNTEAFF. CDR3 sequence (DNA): TGTGCCATCAGCCAGACAGACATGAACACTGAAGCTTTCTTT.

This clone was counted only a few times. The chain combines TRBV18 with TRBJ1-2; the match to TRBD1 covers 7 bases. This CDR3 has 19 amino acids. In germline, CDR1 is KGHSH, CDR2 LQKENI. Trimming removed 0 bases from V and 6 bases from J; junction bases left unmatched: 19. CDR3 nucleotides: TGTGCCAGCTCACCACCTAACTACAGGGATAGGGACAGCCGGGATGGCTACACCTTC. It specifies CASSPPNYRDRDSRDGYTF.

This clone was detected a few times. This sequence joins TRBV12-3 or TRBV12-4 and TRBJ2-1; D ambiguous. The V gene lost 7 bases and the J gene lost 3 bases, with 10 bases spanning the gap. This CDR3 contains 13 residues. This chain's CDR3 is CASTSSNYNEQFF. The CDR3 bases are TGTGCCAGCACCTCTAGTAACTACAATGAGCAGTTCTTC.

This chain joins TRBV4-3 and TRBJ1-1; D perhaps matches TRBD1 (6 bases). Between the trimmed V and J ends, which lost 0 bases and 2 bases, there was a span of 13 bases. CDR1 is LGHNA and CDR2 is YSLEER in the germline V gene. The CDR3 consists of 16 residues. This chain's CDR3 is CASSQDRQEINTEAFF. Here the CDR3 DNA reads TGCGCCAGCAGCCAAGATAGACAGGAAATTAACACTGAAGCTTTCTTT.

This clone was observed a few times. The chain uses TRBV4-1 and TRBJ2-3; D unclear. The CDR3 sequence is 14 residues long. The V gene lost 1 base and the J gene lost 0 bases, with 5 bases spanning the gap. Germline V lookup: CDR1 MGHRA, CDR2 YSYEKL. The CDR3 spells CASSQGASTDTQYF. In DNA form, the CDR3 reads TGCGCCAGCAGCCAAGGGGCTAGCACAGATACGCAGTATTTT.

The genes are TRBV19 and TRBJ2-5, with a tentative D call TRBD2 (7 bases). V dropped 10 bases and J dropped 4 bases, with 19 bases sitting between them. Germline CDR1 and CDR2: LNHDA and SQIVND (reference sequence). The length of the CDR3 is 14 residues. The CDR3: CATSPGGHRETQYF. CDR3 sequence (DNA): TGTGCCACCTCCCCCGGGGGGCACAGAGAGACCCAGTACTTC.

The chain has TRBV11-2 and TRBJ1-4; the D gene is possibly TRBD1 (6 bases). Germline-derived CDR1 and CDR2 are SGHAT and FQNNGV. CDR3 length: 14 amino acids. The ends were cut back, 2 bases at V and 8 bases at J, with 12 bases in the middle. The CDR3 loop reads CASSLTGLREKLFF. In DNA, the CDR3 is TGTGCCAGCAGCTTAACAGGGTTAAGGGAAAAACTGTTTTTT. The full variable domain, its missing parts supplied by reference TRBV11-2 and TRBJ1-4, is EAGVAQSPRYKIIEKRQSVAFWCNPISGHATLYWYQQILGQGPKLLIQFQNNGVVDDSQLPKDRFSAERLKGVDSTLKIQPAKLEDSAVYLCASSLTGLREKLFFGSGTQLSVL.

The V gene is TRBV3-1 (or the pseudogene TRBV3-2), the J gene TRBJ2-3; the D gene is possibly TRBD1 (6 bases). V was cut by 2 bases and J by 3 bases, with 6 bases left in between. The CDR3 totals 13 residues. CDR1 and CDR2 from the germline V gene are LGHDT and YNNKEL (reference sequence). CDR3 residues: CASSQRGTDTQYF. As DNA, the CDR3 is TGTGCCAGCAGCCAAAGGGGGACAGATACGCAGTATTTT.

CDR3 protein: CASSQTRGTYEQYF. Written as DNA, the CDR3 is TGTGCCAGCAGCCAAACCCGAGGGACCTACGAGCAGTACTTC. The chain combines TRBV14 with TRBJ2-7, with D perhaps matching TRBD2 (5 bases). Trimming took 2 bases from V and 2 from J, leaving 10 bases between them. Germline values: CDR1 SGHDN, CDR2 FVKESK. This CDR3 is built from 14 residues.

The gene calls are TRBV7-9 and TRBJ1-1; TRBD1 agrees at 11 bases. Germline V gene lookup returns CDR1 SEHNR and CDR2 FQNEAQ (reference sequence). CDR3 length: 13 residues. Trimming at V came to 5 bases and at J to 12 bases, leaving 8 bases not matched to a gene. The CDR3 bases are TGTGCCAGCAGCCCAAGGACAGGGGGCGGAACTTTCTTT. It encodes CASSPRTGGGTFF.